This TCR beta chain was identified during a study of CD8 T cells in Susac syndrome. RNA amounts of roughly 0.5 to 1 ug underwent reverse transcription with random hexamers. A multiplex approach, immunoSEQ multiplex PCR, amplified TCR beta CDR3 across 54 Vbeta and 13 Jbeta. TCRdb independently ran MiXCR on the immunoSEQ multiplex PCR reads; one entry per CDR3 protein. The data contain 300,000 to 350,000 distinct CDR3 sequences, about 92% of them singletons. CD8+ and CD4+ T cells circulating in blood were sequenced for TCR beta. V dropped 3 bases and J dropped 1 base, with 9 bases sitting between them. This CDR3 region has 14 residues.

This sequence joins TRBV12-3 or TRBV12-4 and TRBJ1-2, with D uncertain. The source of this sequence is a human donor with multiple sclerosis. Sample: CD4+ T cells from PBMCs. Written as DNA, the CDR3 is TGTGCCAGCAGTTTTTCTTCCATTAACTATGGCTACACCTTC. Amino acid sequence: CASSFSSINYGYTF.